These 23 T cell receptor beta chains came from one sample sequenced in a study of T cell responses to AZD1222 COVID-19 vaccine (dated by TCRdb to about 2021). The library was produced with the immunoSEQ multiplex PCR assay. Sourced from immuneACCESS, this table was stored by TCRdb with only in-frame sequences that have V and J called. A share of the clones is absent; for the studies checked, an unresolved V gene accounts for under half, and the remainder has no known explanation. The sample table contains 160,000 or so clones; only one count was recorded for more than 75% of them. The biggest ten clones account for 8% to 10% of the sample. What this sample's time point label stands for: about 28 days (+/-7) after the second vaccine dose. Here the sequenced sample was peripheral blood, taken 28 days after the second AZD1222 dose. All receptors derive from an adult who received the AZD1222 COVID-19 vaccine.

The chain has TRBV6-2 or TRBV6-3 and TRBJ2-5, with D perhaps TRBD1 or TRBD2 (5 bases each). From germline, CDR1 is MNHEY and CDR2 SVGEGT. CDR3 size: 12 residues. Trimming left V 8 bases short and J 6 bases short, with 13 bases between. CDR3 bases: TGTGCCAGCGGCCGTTGGGGACAGACCCAGTACTTC. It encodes CASGRWGQTQYF.

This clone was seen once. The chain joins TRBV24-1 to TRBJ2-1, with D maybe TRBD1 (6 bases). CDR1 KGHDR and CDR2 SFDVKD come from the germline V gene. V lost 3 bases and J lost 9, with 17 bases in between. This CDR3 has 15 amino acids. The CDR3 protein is CATSDPGTPRGEQFF. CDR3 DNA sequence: TGTGCCACCAGTGATCCCGGGACACCACGAGGTGAGCAGTTCTTC.

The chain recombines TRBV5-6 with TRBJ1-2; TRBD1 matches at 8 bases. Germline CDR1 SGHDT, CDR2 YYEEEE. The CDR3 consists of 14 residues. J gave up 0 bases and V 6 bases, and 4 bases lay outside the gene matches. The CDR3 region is CASNQDRANYGYTF. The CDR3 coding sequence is TGTGCCAGCAACCAGGACAGGGCTAACTATGGCTACACCTTC.

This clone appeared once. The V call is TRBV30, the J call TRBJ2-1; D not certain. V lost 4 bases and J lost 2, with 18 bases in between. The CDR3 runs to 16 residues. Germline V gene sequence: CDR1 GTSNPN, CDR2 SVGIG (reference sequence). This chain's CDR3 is CAWTPRALLPYNEQFF. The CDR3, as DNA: TGTGCCTGGACCCCACGGGCCTTACTTCCCTACAATGAGCAGTTCTTC.

This CDR3 reads CASSLGTGGGNTIYF. In DNA, the CDR3 is TGTGCCAGCAGCTTAGGGACGGGTGGTGGAAACACCATATATTTT. The J gene is TRBJ1-3, the V gene TRBV7-2; no definite D call. CDR3 length equals 15 residues. CDR1 is SGHTA, CDR2 FQGNSA, per germline. Trimming removed 1 base from V and 3 bases from J, with 10 bases in between.

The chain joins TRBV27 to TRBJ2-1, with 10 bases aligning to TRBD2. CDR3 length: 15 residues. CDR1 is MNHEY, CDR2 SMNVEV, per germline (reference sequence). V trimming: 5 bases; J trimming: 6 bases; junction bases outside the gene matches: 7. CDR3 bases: TGTGCCAGCAGTGGGGGACTAGCGAGAGGCAATGAGCAGTTCTTC. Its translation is CASSGGLARGNEQFF.

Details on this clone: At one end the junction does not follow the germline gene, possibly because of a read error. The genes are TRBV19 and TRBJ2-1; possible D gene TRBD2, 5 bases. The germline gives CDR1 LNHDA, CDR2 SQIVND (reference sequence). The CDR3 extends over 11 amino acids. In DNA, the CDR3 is TGCGGTACGGGAATCTACAATGAGCAGTTCTTC. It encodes CGTGIYNEQFF.

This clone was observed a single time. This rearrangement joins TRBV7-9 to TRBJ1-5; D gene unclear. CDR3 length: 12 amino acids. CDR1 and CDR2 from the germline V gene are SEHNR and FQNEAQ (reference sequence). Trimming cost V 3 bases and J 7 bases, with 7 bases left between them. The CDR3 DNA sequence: TGTGCCAGCAGCTTTTTAAACCAGCCCCAGCATTTT. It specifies CASSFLNQPQHF.

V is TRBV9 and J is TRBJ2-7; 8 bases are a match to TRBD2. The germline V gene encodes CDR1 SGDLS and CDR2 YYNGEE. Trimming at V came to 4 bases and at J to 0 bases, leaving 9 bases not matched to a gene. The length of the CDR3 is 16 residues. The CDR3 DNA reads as TGTGCCAGCAGCCCAAAAAGCGGGAGCTCCTCCTACGAGCAGTACTTC. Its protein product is CASSPKSGSSSYEQYF.

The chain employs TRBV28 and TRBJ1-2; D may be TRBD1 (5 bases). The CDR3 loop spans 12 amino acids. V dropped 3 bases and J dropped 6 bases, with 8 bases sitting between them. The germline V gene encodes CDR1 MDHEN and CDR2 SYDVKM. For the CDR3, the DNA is TGTGCCAGCAGTTTGGGGGGGAATGGCTACACCTTC. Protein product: CASSLGGNGYTF.

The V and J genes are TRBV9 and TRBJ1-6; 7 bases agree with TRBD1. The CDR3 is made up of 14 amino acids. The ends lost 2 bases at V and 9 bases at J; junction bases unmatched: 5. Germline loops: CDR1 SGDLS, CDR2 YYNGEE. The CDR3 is CASSVTGDVSPLHF. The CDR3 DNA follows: TGTGCCAGCAGCGTCACAGGGGATGTTTCACCCCTCCACTTT.

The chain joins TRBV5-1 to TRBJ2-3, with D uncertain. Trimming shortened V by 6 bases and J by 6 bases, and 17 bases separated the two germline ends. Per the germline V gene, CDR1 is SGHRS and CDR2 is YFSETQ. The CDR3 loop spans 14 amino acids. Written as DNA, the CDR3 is TGCGCCAGCACCTCATCCGGGCCCAAGGATACGCAGTATTTT. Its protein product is CASTSSGPKDTQYF.

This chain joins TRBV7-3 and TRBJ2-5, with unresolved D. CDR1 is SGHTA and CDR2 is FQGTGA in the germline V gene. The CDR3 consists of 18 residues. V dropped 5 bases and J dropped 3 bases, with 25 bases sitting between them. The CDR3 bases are TGTGCCAGCAGCCGAATCCCCTTAACACAGATCCCGAAAGAGACCCAGTACTTC. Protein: CASSRIPLTQIPKETQYF.

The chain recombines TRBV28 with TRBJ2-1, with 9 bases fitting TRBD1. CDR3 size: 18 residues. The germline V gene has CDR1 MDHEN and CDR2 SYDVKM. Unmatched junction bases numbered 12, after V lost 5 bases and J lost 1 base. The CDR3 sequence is CASSPIINRGRSYNEQFF. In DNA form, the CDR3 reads TGTGCCAGCAGTCCTATAATCAACAGGGGGCGTTCCTACAATGAGCAGTTCTTC.

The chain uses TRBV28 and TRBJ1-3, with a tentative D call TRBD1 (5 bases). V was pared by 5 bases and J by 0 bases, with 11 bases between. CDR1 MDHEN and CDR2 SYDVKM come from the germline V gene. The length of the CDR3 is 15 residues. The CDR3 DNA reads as TGTGCCAGCAGTCCCAGGGCGCTCTCTGGAAACACCATATATTTT. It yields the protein CASSPRALSGNTIYF.

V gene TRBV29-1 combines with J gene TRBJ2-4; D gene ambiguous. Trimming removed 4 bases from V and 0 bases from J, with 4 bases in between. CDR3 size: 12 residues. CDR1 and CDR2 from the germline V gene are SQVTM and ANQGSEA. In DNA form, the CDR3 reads TGCAGCGTTGTAATAGCCAAAAACATTCAGTACTTC. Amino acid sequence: CSVVIAKNIQYF.

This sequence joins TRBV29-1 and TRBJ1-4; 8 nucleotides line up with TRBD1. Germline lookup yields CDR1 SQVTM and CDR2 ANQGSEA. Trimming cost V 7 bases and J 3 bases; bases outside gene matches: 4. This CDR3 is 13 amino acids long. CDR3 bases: TGCAGCGGAAGACAGGGGCCTAATGAAAAACTGTTTTTT. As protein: CSGRQGPNEKLFF.

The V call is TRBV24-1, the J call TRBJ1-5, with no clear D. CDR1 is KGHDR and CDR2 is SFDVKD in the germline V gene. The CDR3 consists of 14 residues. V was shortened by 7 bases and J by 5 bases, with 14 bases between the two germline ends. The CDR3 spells CATSRSGFYQPQHF. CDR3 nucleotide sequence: TGTGCCACCAGCCGGTCCGGGTTCTATCAGCCCCAGCATTTT.

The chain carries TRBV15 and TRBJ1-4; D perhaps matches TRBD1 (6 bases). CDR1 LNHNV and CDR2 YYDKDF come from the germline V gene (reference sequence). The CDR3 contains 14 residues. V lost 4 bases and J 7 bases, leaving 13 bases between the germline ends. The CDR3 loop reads CATSNVGGIEKLFF. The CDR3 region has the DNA TGTGCCACCAGCAATGTAGGGGGTATTGAAAAACTGTTTTTT. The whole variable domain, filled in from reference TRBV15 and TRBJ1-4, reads DAMVIQNPRYQVTQFGKPVTLSCSQTLNHNVMYWYQQKSSQAPKLLFHYYDKDFNNEADTPDNFQSRRPNTSFCFLDIRSPGLGDTAMYLCATSNVGGIEKLFFGSGTQLSVL.

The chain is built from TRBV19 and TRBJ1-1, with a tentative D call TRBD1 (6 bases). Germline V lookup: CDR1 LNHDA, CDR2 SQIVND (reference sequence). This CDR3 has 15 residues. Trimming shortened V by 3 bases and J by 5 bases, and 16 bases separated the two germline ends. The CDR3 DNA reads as TGTGCCAGTAGTATGAACAGGGTTTGGGAAACTGAAGCTTTCTTT. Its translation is CASSMNRVWETEAFF.

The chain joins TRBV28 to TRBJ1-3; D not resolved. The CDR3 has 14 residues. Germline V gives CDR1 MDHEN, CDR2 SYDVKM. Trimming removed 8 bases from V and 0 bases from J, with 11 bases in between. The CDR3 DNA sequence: TGTGCCAGCGGCATGGAAGGCTCTGGAAACACCATATATTTT. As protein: CASGMEGSGNTIYF. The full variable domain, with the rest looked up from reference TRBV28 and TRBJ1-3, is DVKVTQSSRYLVKRTGEKVFLECVQDMDHENMFWYRQDPGLGLRLIYFSYDVKMKEKGDIPEGYSVSREKKERFSLILESASTNQTSMYLCASGMEGSGNTIYFGEGSWLTVV.

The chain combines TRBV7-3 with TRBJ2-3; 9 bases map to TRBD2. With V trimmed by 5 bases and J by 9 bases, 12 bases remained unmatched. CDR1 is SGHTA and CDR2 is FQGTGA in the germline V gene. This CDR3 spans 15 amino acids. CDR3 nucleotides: TGTGCCAGCAGCCCTTCCTTGCGGGAGGGGGGAACGCAGTATTTT. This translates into CASSPSLREGGTQYF.

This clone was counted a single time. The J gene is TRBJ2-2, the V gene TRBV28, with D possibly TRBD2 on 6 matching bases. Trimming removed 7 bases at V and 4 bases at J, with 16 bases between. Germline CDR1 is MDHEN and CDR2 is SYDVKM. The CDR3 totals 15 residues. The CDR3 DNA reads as TGTGCCAGCAATACAATCGGGACTGCCACCGGGGAGCTGTTTTTT. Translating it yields CASNTIGTATGELFF.